This TCR beta chain was identified in a study of shared clonotypes between healthy human individuals. About this clone itself: Antigen unknown.

Naivety among CD8 cells was defined by CD45RO negativity and positive CCR7 selection, thereby excluding terminally differentiated effector memory CD45RA+ cells. General study findings and limits: Blood was the sole source, and tissue repertoires probably differ. Generally, naive subsets came out with larger estimated richness than memory subsets.

Here immunoSEQ multiplex PCR was the method, and the copy in TCRdb shows in-frame clones only, minus some. The sample has roughly 2,000,000 clones; over 85% are singletons. The receptor was derived from a man aged 18 to 29 in good health. Some clones in this sample may be carry-over from other donors' samples. The specimen was naive CD8+ T cells from PBMCs.

CDR3 nucleotide sequence: TGTGCCAGCAGCGTCGGCCGATACGGGACACGGGACTACAATGAGCAGTTCTTC. Its protein product is CASSVGRYGTRDYNEQFF. The chain links TRBV9 to TRBJ2-1; tentatively, D is TRBD1 (6 bases). The V end lost 2 bases, the J end lost 3 bases, and 21 bases lay between the germline ends. CDR3 length: 18 amino acids. Germline V gene sequence: CDR1 SGDLS, CDR2 YYNGEE.